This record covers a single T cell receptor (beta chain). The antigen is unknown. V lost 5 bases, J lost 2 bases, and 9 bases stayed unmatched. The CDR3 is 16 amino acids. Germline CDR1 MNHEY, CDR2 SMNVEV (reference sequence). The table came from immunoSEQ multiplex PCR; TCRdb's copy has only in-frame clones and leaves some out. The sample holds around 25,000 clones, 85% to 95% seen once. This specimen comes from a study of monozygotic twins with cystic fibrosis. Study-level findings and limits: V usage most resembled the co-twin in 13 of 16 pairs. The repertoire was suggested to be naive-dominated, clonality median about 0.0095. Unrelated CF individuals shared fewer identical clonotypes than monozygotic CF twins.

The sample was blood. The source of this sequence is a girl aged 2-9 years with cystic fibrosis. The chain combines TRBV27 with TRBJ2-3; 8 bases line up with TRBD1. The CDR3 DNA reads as TGTGCCAGCAGTCCCGCCCGGACAGGGACCACAGATACGCAGTATTTT. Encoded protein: CASSPARTGTTDTQYF.